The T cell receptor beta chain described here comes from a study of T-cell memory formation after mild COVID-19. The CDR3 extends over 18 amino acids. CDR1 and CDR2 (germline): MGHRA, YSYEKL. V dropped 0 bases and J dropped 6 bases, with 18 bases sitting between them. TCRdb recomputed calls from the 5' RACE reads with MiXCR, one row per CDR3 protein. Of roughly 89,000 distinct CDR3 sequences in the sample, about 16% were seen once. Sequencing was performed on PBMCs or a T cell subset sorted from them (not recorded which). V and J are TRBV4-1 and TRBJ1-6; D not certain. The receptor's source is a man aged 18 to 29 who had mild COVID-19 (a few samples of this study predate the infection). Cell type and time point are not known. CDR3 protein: CASSQDPLVREANSPLHF. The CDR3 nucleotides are TGCGCCAGCAGCCAAGATCCCTTGGTGCGGGAAGCTAATTCACCCCTCCACTTT.